This TCR beta chain was found in a study of T cells in Graves' hyperthyroidism and ophthalmopathy. Notes on the study in general: Blood samples included most of the expanded thyroid clonotypes exceeding 0.001.

Hyperthyroidism was newly diagnosed in patients aged 18 to 65 (duration under 2 months). Predating any ophthalmopathy symptoms, the blood sample was taken at first hyperthyroidism diagnosis. More than 9.5 ml fresh peripheral blood yielded the PBMCs. Ten or more counts support this clonotype. Its antigen is not known. TCR beta CDR3 region amplification was performed from RNA transcripts. Using the HTBI primer set, a first-round RT-PCR was run on the TCR CDR3. Each CDR3 protein is one row after TCRdb ran MiXCR on the multiplex PCR reads. The sample consists of some 370,000 distinct CDR3 sequences, 17% of them appearing once. The CDR3 is 15 residues long. Germline V gives CDR1 MNHEY, CDR2 SVGEGT. Trimming stripped 7 bases from V and 4 bases from J, with 17 bases between.

Sample: blood. The rearrangement links TRBV6-2 or TRBV6-3 to TRBJ1-5, with D tentatively TRBD1 (5 bases). This receptor was obtained from a woman aged 25-40 years with Graves' hyperthyroidism that later progressed to Graves' ophthalmopathy. CDR3 sequence: CASIPAGRENQPQHF. The CDR3 coding sequence is TGTGCCAGCATTCCAGCTGGCAGGGAAAATCAGCCCCAGCATTTT.